A single T cell receptor (beta chain) is shown here with its context. Antigen unknown. This entry comes from a study of radiation and T cells in renal cell carcinoma. Broader study findings: Baseline intratumoral clonotype presence is unknown without pretreatment biopsies. From baseline, blood top tumor clonotypes peaked at 2 weeks post-radiation.

Treatment meaning: 15 Gy SBRT to primary tumor, nephrectomy 4 weeks later. The method was immunoSEQ multiplex PCR; TCRdb's version includes in-frame clones alone and lacks a portion of them. The sample records just over 15,000 clones, over 60% being singletons. Source: tumor tissue, taken from a patient whose treatment included radiotherapy and nephrectomy. The receptor comes from an older woman with renal cell carcinoma.

CDR3 sequence: CASSGGWERGDTQYF. The CDR3 DNA reads as TGTGCCAGCAGCGGAGGGTGGGAGAGGGGAGATACGCAGTATTTT. The rearrangement uses TRBV7-8 and TRBJ2-3; TRBD2 might be the D (6 bases). The CDR3 has 15 residues. Germline assignment: CDR1 SGHVS and CDR2 FQNEAQ. The germline V and J ends were trimmed by 5 bases and 5 bases, with 17 bases remaining between them.